This T cell receptor beta chain appears in the sequencing data of a study of control samples from healthy donors and cancer patients. Sequencing used immunoSEQ multiplex PCR; TCRdb keeps in-frame clones, though not all of them. The sample has roughly 100,000 clones, around 89% seen once. CDR1 is SGHRS and CDR2 is YFSETQ in the germline V gene. This CDR3 contains 15 residues. The V end was cut by 0 bases, the J end by 6 bases, with 10 bases between. This chain joins TRBV5-1 and TRBJ1-6; weak D call: TRBD1 (5 bases). The sequenced sample consisted of blood. The clonotype originates from a young man in good health. CDR3 loop: CASSLEQGSNSPLHF. As DNA, the CDR3 is TGCGCCAGCAGCTTGGAGCAGGGCTCTAATTCACCCCTCCACTTT.